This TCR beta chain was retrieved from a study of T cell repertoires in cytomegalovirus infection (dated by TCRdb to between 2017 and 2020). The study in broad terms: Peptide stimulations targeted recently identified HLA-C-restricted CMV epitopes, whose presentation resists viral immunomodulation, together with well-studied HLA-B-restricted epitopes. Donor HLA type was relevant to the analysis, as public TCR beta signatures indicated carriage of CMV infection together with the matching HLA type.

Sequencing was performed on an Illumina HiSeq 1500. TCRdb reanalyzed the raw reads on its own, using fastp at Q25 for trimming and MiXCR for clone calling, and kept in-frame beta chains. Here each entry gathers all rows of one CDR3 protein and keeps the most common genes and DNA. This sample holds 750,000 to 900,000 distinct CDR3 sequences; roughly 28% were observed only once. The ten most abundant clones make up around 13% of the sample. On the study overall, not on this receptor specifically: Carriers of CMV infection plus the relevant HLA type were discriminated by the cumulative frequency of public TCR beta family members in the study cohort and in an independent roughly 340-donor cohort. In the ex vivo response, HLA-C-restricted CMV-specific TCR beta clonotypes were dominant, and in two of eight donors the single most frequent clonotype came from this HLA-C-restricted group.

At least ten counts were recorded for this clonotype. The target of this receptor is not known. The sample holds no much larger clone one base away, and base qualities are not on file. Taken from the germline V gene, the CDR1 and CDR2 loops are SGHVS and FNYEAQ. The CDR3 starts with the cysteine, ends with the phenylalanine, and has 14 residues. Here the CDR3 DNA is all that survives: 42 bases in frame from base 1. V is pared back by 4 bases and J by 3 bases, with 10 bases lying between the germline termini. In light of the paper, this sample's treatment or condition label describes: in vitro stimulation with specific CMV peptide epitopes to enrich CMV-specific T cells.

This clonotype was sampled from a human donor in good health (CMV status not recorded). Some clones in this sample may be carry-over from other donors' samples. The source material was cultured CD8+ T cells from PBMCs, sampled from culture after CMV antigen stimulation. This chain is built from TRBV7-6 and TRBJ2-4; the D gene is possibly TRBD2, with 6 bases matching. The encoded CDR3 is CASSSGEDKNIQYF. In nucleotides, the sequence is TGTGCCAGCAGCTCTGGGGAGGACAAAAACATTCAGTACTTC.